The entry below gives a single TCR beta chain sequence along with its context. Its specificity is not known. The table came from immunoSEQ multiplex PCR; TCRdb's copy has only in-frame clones and leaves some out. In the table there are 100,000 or so clones, more than 75% of which are singletons. Looked up from germline, CDR1 is SGHRS and CDR2 is YFSETQ. The CDR3 is made up of 14 amino acids. Unmatched junction bases numbered 1, after V lost 0 bases and J lost 1 base. The data derive from a study of glioma-infiltrating T cells after dendritic cell vaccination. Study-level results: Higher pretreatment TIL content predicted longer progression-free time and survival.

The sample here was blood, taken before dendritic cell vaccination. This chain uses TRBV5-1 with TRBJ2-7, with 7 positions matching TRBD2. The clonotype comes from a human donor with glioblastoma. CDR3 nucleotide sequence: TGCGCCAGCAGCTTGGGGGGACTATCCTACGAGCAGTACTTC. Protein product: CASSLGGLSYEQYF. The whole variable domain, remainder taken from reference TRBV5-1 and TRBJ2-7, is KAGVTQTPRYLIKTRGQQVTLSCSPISGHRSVSWYQQTPGQGLQFLFEYFSETQRNKGNFPGRFSGRQFSNSRSEMNVSTLELGDSALYLCASSLGGLSYEQYFGPGTRLTVT.